These T cell receptor beta chains were read from a single sample in a study of post-analysis software for immune sequencing data. TCRdb called the PCR reads again in MiXCR, with one record for every CDR3 protein. The repertoire consists of some 890,000 distinct CDR3 sequences, with 53% occurring once and the leading ten covering approximately 4.5%. Sequencing was performed on blood. The receptors were sampled from a girl aged 10 to 17 with multiple sclerosis. Both conserved end residues are part of each CDR3. The order of the fields is D gene, J gene, clone size, V gene, CDR3 DNA, CDR3 protein. A D gene is named only where the DNA matches it firmly. Clone size is stated in some rows and not others, as once, few, many or a class when expanded.

d_gene: NA
j_gene: TRBJ2-5
abundance: NA
v_gene: TRBV5-1
CDR3nt: TGCGCCAGCAGCATGCCCAAGGACGGCGGAAACCGCACTATCCAAGAGACCCAGTACTTC
CDR3aa: CASSMPKDGGNRTIQETQYF

d_gene: TRBD1
j_gene: TRBJ1-6
abundance: few
v_gene: TRBV5-1
CDR3nt: TGCGCCAGCCACTCCCCAGAGGCAGGGGGCGAGTATTCACCCCTCCACTTT
CDR3aa: CASHSPEAGGEYSPLHF

d_gene: NA
j_gene: TRBJ1-2
abundance: NA
v_gene: TRBV6-1
CDR3nt: TGTGCCAGCAGTGAAGGGGGTTCGGCGTCTGGCTACACCTTC
CDR3aa: CASSEGGSASGYTF

d_gene: NA
j_gene: TRBJ2-7
abundance: NA
v_gene: TRBV20-1
CDR3nt: TGCAGTGCTGGGACACCTCCCTACGAGCAGTACTTC
CDR3aa: CSAGTPPYEQYF

d_gene: TRBD1
j_gene: TRBJ1-2
abundance: NA
v_gene: TRBV28
CDR3nt: TGTGCCAGCACCACGACAGGGGAATATGGCTACACCTTC
CDR3aa: CASTTTGEYGYTF

d_gene: TRBD2
j_gene: TRBJ2-1
abundance: few
v_gene: TRBV29-1
CDR3nt: TGCAGCGTCCTCGGTTTGGGGGGGACCTACAATGAGCAGTTCTTC
CDR3aa: CSVLGLGGTYNEQFF

d_gene: NA
j_gene: TRBJ1-2
abundance: NA
v_gene: TRBV5-1
CDR3nt: TGCGCCAGCAGCCCCGACGGGGTCGACTATGGCTACACCTTC
CDR3aa: CASSPDGVDYGYTF

d_gene: NA
j_gene: TRBJ2-1
abundance: NA
v_gene: TRBV29-1
CDR3nt: TGCAGCGCCGGGCCTTACAATGAGCAGTTCTTC
CDR3aa: CSAGPYNEQFF

d_gene: TRBD1
j_gene: TRBJ2-7
abundance: many
v_gene: TRBV7-9
CDR3nt: TGTGCCAGCAGCCTATACGACAGGGGCTACGAGCAGTACTTC
CDR3aa: CASSLYDRGYEQYF

d_gene: NA
j_gene: TRBJ1-2
abundance: NA
v_gene: TRBV20-1
CDR3nt: TGCAGTGCTATGAGCCACACTAGGGGCTACACCTTC
CDR3aa: CSAMSHTRGYTF

d_gene: NA
j_gene: TRBJ2-5
abundance: NA
v_gene: TRBV29-1
CDR3nt: TGCAGCGTTCCCTGGTCCTACAATGAGCAGTACTTC
CDR3aa: CSVPWSYNEQYF

d_gene: TRBD1
j_gene: TRBJ2-6
abundance: once
v_gene: TRBV27
CDR3nt: TGTGCCAGCAGTGGGACAGGGAGGAGCTCTGGGGCCAACGTCCGGACTTTC
CDR3aa: CASSGTGRSSGANVRTF

d_gene: NA
j_gene: TRBJ1-5
abundance: NA
v_gene: TRBV20-1
CDR3nt: TGCAGTGCTAGACTCCGAGGGGCGATGAATCAGCCCCAGCATTTT
CDR3aa: CSARLRGAMNQPQHF

d_gene: TRBD2
j_gene: TRBJ2-1
abundance: few
v_gene: TRBV20-1
CDR3nt: TGCAGTGCTAGGGGAATAGCGGGCAATGAGCAGTTCTTC
CDR3aa: CSARGIAGNEQFF

d_gene: TRBD2
j_gene: TRBJ2-7
abundance: NA
v_gene: TRBV15
CDR3nt: TGTGCCACCAGCAATGGGCTAGCGGAAGTCTACGAGCAGTACTTC
CDR3aa: CATSNGLAEVYEQYF

d_gene: TRBD2
j_gene: TRBJ2-1
abundance: NA
v_gene: TRBV5-1
CDR3nt: TGCGCCAGCAGCGACGCTAGCGGGAGGTTCTATGAGCAGTTCTTC
CDR3aa: CASSDASGRFYEQFF

d_gene: NA
j_gene: TRBJ2-7
abundance: NA
v_gene: TRBV12-3/TRBV12-4
CDR3nt: TGTGCCAGCAGTTTGGACGGACGACAGACCTACGAGCAGTACTTC
CDR3aa: CASSLDGRQTYEQYF

d_gene: NA
j_gene: TRBJ2-5
abundance: few
v_gene: TRBV7-2
CDR3nt: TGTGCCAGCGGGGGGGCGACTGCCGGCCAAGAGACCCAGTACTTC
CDR3aa: CASGGATAGQETQYF

d_gene: NA
j_gene: TRBJ2-7
abundance: NA
v_gene: TRBV5-1
CDR3nt: TGCGCCAGCAGCTGGGCCGAAACATCCAGCGAGCAGTACTTC
CDR3aa: CASSWAETSSEQYF

d_gene: TRBD1
j_gene: TRBJ2-7
abundance: few
v_gene: TRBV10-3
CDR3nt: TGTGCCATCAGGGACAGGGGCTCCTACGAGCAGTACTTC
CDR3aa: CAIRDRGSYEQYF

d_gene: TRBD2
j_gene: TRBJ2-5
abundance: NA
v_gene: TRBV7-2
CDR3nt: TGTGCCAGCAGCCAAAGGACTAGCGAAGAGACCCAGTACTTC
CDR3aa: CASSQRTSEETQYF

d_gene: NA
j_gene: TRBJ2-3
abundance: NA
v_gene: TRBV20-1
CDR3nt: TGCAGTGCTAGAGACGGGCTTAGCACAGATACGCAGTATTTT
CDR3aa: CSARDGLSTDTQYF

d_gene: NA
j_gene: TRBJ2-3
abundance: once
v_gene: TRBV24-1
CDR3nt: TGTGCCACCAGTGGAGCCTCGCAGGTTACGCAGTATTTT
CDR3aa: CATSGASQVTQYF

d_gene: TRBD1
j_gene: TRBJ1-5
abundance: NA
v_gene: TRBV5-1
CDR3nt: TGCGCCAGCCGACTCCGGACAGGGCTCAATCAGCCCCAGCATTTT
CDR3aa: CASRLRTGLNQPQHF

d_gene: TRBD1
j_gene: TRBJ2-1
abundance: NA
v_gene: TRBV6-4
CDR3nt: TGTGCCAGCAGTGACTCGGGACAGGGGGTTGATGAGCAGTTCTTC
CDR3aa: CASSDSGQGVDEQFF

d_gene: TRBD2
j_gene: TRBJ2-3
abundance: NA
v_gene: TRBV20-1
CDR3nt: TGCAGTGCCCCACGGGGAGGGATTAGCACAGATACGCAGTATTTT
CDR3aa: CSAPRGGISTDTQYF

d_gene: NA
j_gene: TRBJ2-1
abundance: NA
v_gene: TRBV7-8
CDR3nt: TGTGCCAGCAGCTTATTTTCCTACAATGAGCAGTTCTTC
CDR3aa: CASSLFSYNEQFF

d_gene: NA
j_gene: TRBJ1-1
abundance: NA
v_gene: TRBV14
CDR3nt: TGTGCCAGCAGCCAAGTAAGAATAAGACAGCCGAACACTGAAGCTTTCTTT
CDR3aa: CASSQVRIRQPNTEAFF

d_gene: TRBD2
j_gene: TRBJ2-1
abundance: few
v_gene: TRBV11-2
CDR3nt: TGTGCCAGCAGCTTAGTGGCGGGGGTCTCCTACAATGAGCAGTTCTTC
CDR3aa: CASSLVAGVSYNEQFF

d_gene: TRBD1
j_gene: TRBJ1-2
abundance: NA
v_gene: TRBV6-4
CDR3nt: TGTGCCAGCAGGAGGGGACAGAACTATGGCTACACCTTC
CDR3aa: CASRRGQNYGYTF

d_gene: TRBD2
j_gene: TRBJ2-1
abundance: NA
v_gene: TRBV3-1
CDR3nt: TGTGCCAGCAGCCAAGCAACGGGACTAGGTCTGTTCTTC
CDR3aa: CASSQATGLGLFF

d_gene: NA
j_gene: TRBJ2-5
abundance: few
v_gene: TRBV29-1
CDR3nt: TGCAGCGTTGTCCGACTCGAAGAGACCCAGTACTTC
CDR3aa: CSVVRLEETQYF

d_gene: TRBD2
j_gene: TRBJ2-3
abundance: NA
v_gene: TRBV5-5
CDR3nt: TGTGCCAGCAGCTGGGGGGGGACTAGAGTCGGAACAGATACGCAGTATTTT
CDR3aa: CASSWGGTRVGTDTQYF

d_gene: NA
j_gene: TRBJ2-3
abundance: NA
v_gene: TRBV7-2
CDR3nt: TGTGCCAGCAGCTTAACTAGGGAAACAGATACGCAGTATTTT
CDR3aa: CASSLTRETDTQYF

d_gene: NA
j_gene: TRBJ2-7
abundance: NA
v_gene: TRBV20-1
CDR3nt: TGCAGTGCTAGCCGAGACCGGCACAATGAGCAGTACTTC
CDR3aa: CSASRDRHNEQYF

d_gene: NA
j_gene: TRBJ2-5
abundance: NA
v_gene: TRBV29-1
CDR3nt: TGCAGCGCCTCATATGGGGTGGGGGAGACCCAGTACTTC
CDR3aa: CSASYGVGETQYF

d_gene: NA
j_gene: TRBJ2-7
abundance: few
v_gene: TRBV6-6
CDR3nt: TGTGCCAGCAGGTCTAGGGGTATCTACGAGCAGTACTTC
CDR3aa: CASRSRGIYEQYF

d_gene: TRBD1
j_gene: TRBJ1-5
abundance: NA
v_gene: TRBV12-3/TRBV12-4
CDR3nt: TGTGCCAGCACCCAAAGGGGACAGGGACGCAATCAGCCCCAGCATTTT
CDR3aa: CASTQRGQGRNQPQHF

d_gene: NA
j_gene: TRBJ2-1
abundance: NA
v_gene: TRBV6-8
CDR3nt: TGTGCCAGCAAGAGGACTTGCGGGCTCAATGAGCAGTTCTTC
CDR3aa: CASKRTCGLNEQFF

d_gene: NA
j_gene: TRBJ2-7
abundance: NA
v_gene: TRBV21-1
CDR3nt: TGTGCCAGCAAAGCCGGACAGGCGAACTCCTACAATGAGCAGTACTTC
CDR3aa: CASKAGQANSYNEQYF

d_gene: TRBD2
j_gene: TRBJ2-7
abundance: NA
v_gene: TRBV6-5
CDR3nt: TGTGCCAGCAGTTACGCCGGCGGAAGCGGGGTCACCTACGAGCAGTACTTC
CDR3aa: CASSYAGGSGVTYEQYF

d_gene: TRBD1
j_gene: TRBJ2-7
abundance: NA
v_gene: TRBV29-1
CDR3nt: TGCAGCGTCGAAAAGGGGGTTGGACAGGGGGGCTACGAGCAGTACTTC
CDR3aa: CSVEKGVGQGGYEQYF

d_gene: NA
j_gene: TRBJ2-7
abundance: NA
v_gene: TRBV6-1
CDR3nt: TGTGCCAGCAGTGAAGAGAGGATTCCCCCCTCCTACGAGCAGTACTTC
CDR3aa: CASSEERIPPSYEQYF

d_gene: NA
j_gene: TRBJ2-5
abundance: NA
v_gene: TRBV4-2
CDR3nt: TGTGCCAGCAGCCAAGTTGGGGGAAACCAAGAGACCCAGTACTTC
CDR3aa: CASSQVGGNQETQYF